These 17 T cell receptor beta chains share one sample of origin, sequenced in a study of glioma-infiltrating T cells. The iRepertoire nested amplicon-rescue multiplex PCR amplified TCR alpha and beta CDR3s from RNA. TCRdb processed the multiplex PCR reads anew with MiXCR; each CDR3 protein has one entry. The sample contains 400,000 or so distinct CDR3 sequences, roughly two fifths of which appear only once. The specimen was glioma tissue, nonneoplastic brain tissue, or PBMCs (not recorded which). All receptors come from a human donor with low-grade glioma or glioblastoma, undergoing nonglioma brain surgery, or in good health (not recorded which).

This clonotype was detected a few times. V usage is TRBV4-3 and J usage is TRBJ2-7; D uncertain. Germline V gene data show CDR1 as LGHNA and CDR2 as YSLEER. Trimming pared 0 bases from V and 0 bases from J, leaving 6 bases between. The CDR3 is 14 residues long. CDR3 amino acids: CASSQDSTSYEQYF. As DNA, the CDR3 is TGCGCCAGCAGCCAAGATAGCACCTCCTACGAGCAGTACTTC.

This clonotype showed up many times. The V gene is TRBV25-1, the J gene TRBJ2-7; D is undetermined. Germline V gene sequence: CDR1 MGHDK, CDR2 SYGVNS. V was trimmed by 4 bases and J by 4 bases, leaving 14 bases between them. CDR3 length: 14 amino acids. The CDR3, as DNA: TGTGCCAGCAGTGGGGCAGGCCGATTATACGAGCAGTACTTC. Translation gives CASSGAGRLYEQYF.

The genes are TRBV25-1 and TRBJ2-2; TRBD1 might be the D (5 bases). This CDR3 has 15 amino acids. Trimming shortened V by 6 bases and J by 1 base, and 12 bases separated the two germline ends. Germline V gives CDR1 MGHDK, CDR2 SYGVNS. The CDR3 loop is CASSRRTKNTGELFF. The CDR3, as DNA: TGTGCCAGCAGCCGCCGGACAAAGAACACCGGGGAGCTGTTTTTT.

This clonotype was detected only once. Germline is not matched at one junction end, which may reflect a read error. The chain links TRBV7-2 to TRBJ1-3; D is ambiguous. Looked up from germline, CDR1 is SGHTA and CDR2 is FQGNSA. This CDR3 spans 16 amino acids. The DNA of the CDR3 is TGTGCCAGCAGTGCCTTTTACTCCAGGAATGGAAACGCCATATATTTT. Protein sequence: CASSAFYSRNGNAIYF.

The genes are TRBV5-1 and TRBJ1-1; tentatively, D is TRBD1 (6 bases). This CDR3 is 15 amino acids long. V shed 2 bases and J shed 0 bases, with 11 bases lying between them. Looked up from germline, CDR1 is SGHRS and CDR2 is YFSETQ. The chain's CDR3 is CASSFSTGMNTEAFF. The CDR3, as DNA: TGCGCCAGCAGCTTTTCGACAGGTATGAACACTGAAGCTTTCTTT.

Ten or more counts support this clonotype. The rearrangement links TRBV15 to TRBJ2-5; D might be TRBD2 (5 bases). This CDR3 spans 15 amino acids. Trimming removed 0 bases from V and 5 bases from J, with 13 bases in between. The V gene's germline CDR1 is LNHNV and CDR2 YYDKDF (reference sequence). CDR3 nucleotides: TGTGCCACCAGCAGAGATCGGGTGGGAGTGGAGACCCAGTACTTC. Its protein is CATSRDRVGVETQYF. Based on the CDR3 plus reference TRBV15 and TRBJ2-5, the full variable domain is DAMVIQNPRYQVTQFGKPVTLSCSQTLNHNVMYWYQQKSSQAPKLLFHYYDKDFNNEADTPDNFQSRRPNTSFCFLDIRSPGLGDTAMYLCATSRDRVGVETQYFGPGTRLLVL.

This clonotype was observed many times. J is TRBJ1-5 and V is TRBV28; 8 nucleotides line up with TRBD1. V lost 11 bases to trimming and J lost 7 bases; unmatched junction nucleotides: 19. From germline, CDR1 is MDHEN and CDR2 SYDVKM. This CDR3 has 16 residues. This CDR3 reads CAGSGTGFKRTQPQHF. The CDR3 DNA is TGTGCCGGCTCCGGGACAGGTTTTAAGAGGACGCAGCCCCAGCATTTT.

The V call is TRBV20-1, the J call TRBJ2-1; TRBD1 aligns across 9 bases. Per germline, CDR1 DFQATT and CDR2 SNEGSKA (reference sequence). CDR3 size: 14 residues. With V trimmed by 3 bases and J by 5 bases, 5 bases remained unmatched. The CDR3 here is CSASGTGYHNEQFF. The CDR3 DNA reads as TGCAGTGCTAGCGGGACAGGGTACCACAATGAGCAGTTCTTC.

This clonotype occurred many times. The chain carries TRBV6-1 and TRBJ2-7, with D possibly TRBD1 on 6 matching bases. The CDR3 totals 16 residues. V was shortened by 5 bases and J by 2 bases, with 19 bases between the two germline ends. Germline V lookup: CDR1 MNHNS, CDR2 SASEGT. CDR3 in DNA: TGTGCCAGCAGTCCAGACCGGACAGCCACTACCTACGAGCAGTACTTC. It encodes CASSPDRTATTYEQYF.

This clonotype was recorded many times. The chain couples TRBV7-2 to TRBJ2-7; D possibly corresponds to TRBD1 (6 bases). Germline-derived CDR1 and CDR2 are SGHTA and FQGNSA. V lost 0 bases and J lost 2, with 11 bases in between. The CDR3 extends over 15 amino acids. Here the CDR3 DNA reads TGTGCCAGCAGCTTAGCGTCAGGGGTCCCCTACGAGCAGTACTTC. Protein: CASSLASGVPYEQYF.

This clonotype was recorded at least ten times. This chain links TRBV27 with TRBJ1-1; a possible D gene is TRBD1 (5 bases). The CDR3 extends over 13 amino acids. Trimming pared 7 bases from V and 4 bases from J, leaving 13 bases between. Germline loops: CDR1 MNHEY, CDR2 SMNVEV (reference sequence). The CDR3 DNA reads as TGTGCCAGCACCTACTCGGGGGGCACTGAAGCTTTCTTT. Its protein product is CASTYSGGTEAFF.

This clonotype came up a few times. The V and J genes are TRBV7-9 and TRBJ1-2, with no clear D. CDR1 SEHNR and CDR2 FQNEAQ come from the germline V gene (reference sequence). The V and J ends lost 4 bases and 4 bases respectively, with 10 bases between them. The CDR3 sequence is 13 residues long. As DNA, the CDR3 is TGTGCCAGCAGCTACGCCGGGCTCTATGGCTACACCTTC. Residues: CASSYAGLYGYTF.

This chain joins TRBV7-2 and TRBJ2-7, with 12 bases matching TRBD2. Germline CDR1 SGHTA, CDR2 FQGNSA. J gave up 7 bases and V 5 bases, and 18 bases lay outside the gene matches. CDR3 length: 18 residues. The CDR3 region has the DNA TGTGCCAGCAGCAGACCCCGAACTAGCGGGAGGAGGGGCGTAGAGCAGTACTTC. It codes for CASSRPRTSGRRGVEQYF.

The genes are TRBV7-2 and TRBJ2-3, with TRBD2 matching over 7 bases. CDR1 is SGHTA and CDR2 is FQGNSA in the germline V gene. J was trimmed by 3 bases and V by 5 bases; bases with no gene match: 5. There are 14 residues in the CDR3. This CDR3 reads CASSILGGTDTQYF. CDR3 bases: TGTGCCAGCAGCATCCTGGGGGGGACAGATACGCAGTATTTT.

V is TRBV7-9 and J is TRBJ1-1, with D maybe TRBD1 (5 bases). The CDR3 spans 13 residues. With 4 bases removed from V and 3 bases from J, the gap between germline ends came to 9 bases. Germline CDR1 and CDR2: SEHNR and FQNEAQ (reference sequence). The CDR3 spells CASSWVQDTEAFF. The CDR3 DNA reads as TGTGCCAGCAGCTGGGTACAGGACACTGAAGCTTTCTTT. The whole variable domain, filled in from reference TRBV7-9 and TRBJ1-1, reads DTGVSQNPRHKITKRGQNVTFRCDPISEHNRLYWYRQTLGQGPEFLTYFQNEAQLEKSRLLSDRFSAERPKGSFSTLEIQRTEQGDSAMYLCASSWVQDTEAFFGQGTRLTVV.

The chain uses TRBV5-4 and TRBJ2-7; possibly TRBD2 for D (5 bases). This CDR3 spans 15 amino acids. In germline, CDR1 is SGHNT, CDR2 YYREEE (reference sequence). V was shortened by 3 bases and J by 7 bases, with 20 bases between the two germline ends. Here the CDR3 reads CASSSRETWNWEQYF. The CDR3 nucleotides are TGTGCCAGCAGCTCCCGGGAAACATGGAACTGGGAGCAGTACTTC.

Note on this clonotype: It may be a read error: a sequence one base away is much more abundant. The CDR3: CASSGFSGNTIYF. The CDR3 DNA sequence: TGTGCCAGCAGTGGGTTCTCTGGAAACACCATATATTTT. The chain recombines TRBV6-1 with TRBJ1-3; no definite D call. The CDR3 spans 13 residues. V was cut by 4 bases and J by 0 bases, with 4 bases left in between. Germline CDR1 is MNHNS and CDR2 is SASEGT.